A single sample is the source of the 17 T cell receptor beta chains below, sequenced in a study of shared clonotypes between healthy human individuals. Clones were sequenced by immunoSEQ multiplex PCR, and TCRdb holds only the in-frame ones, with some missing. The table lists over a million clones, 98% of them singletons. Sequenced input: naive CD4+ T cells sorted from blood. Sample subset: CD45RA+ positively selected. These receptors all stem from a man between 25 and 39 years old in good health.

The chain uses TRBV7-6 and TRBJ2-7; D possibly corresponds to TRBD2 (6 bases). Germline lookup yields CDR1 SGHVS and CDR2 FNYEAQ. CDR3 size: 14 residues. The V gene lost 5 bases and the J gene lost 4 bases, with 15 bases spanning the gap. The CDR3 protein is CASSPPGRRYEQYF. CDR3 sequence (DNA): TGTGCCAGCAGCCCCCCAGGGAGGCGTTACGAGCAGTACTTC. The full variable domain, in which reference TRBV7-6 and TRBJ2-7 provide the parts outside the CDR3, is GAGVSQSPRYKVTKRGQDVALRCDPISGHVSLYWYRQALGQGPEFLTYFNYEAQQDKSGLPNDRFSAERPEGSISTLTIQRTEQRDSAMYRCASSPPGRRYEQYFGPGTRLTVT.

The rearrangement links TRBV29-1 to TRBJ2-3; D ambiguous. This CDR3 spans 11 amino acids. Deletions cut 6 bases from V and 4 bases from J, with 8 bases between. Per germline, CDR1 SQVTM and CDR2 ANQGSEA. The CDR3 protein is CSVQKADTQYF. The CDR3 DNA sequence: TGCAGCGTACAGAAGGCAGATACGCAGTATTTT.

The chain couples TRBV11-2 to TRBJ2-2; TRBD1 is a possible D gene (5 bases). The length of the CDR3 is 15 residues. Trimming pared 0 bases from V and 9 bases from J, leaving 14 bases between. Germline values: CDR1 SGHAT, CDR2 FQNNGV. The CDR3 here is CASSLEVVPGRELFF. The CDR3 DNA follows: TGTGCCAGCAGCTTAGAGGTGGTACCAGGGCGGGAGCTGTTTTTT. The full variable domain, rest sourced from reference TRBV11-2 and TRBJ2-2, is EAGVAQSPRYKIIEKRQSVAFWCNPISGHATLYWYQQILGQGPKLLIQFQNNGVVDDSQLPKDRFSAERLKGVDSTLKIQPAKLEDSAVYLCASSLEVVPGRELFFGEGSRLTVL.

V is TRBV5-5 and J is TRBJ2-2; 8 positions agree with TRBD2. Germline CDR1 reads SGHKS; CDR2 reads YYEKEE (reference sequence). The CDR3 length is 17 residues. The junction had 6 bases not matched to a gene; V was cut back by 0 bases and J by 2 bases. CDR3 protein: CASSLVLIAGNTGELFF. The CDR3 nucleotides read TGTGCCAGCAGCTTGGTGCTGATAGCGGGAAACACCGGGGAGCTGTTTTTT.

The chain combines TRBV6-1 with TRBJ2-3; D ambiguous. V was clipped by 7 bases and J by 4 bases, with 12 bases between them. The CDR3 consists of 13 residues. Germline V gene data show CDR1 as MNHNS and CDR2 as SASEGT. The CDR3 DNA follows: TGTGCCAGCACCCAGACTCCTCCAGATACGCAGTATTTT. Encoded protein: CASTQTPPDTQYF.

The genes are TRBV29-1 and TRBJ2-7; 9 nucleotides agree with TRBD1. In germline, CDR1 is SQVTM, CDR2 ANQGSEA. There are 14 residues in the CDR3. V shed 4 bases, J shed 5 bases, and the junction held 9 bases outside the gene matches. CDR3 nucleotides: TGCAGCGTTGCGCCAGGGACAGGGTTGAACGAGCAGTACTTC. Encoded protein: CSVAPGTGLNEQYF.

The chain recombines TRBV9 with TRBJ2-5; maybe TRBD1 (6 bases). The CDR3 is made up of 13 amino acids. Trimming shortened V by 0 bases and J by 7 bases, and 10 bases separated the two germline ends. The V gene's germline CDR1 is SGDLS and CDR2 YYNGEE. The CDR3 loop reads CASSVDEGGTQYF. The CDR3 bases are TGTGCCAGCAGCGTAGACGAAGGGGGGACCCAGTACTTC. Drawing the rest from reference TRBV9 and TRBJ2-5, the complete variable domain is DSGVTQTPKHLITATGQRVTLRCSPRSGDLSVYWYQQSLDQGLQFLIQYYNGEERAKGNILERFSAQQFPDLHSELNLSSLELGDSALYFCASSVDEGGTQYFGPGTRLLVL.

This chain links TRBV4-3 with TRBJ2-1; D possibly matches TRBD1 or TRBD2 (5 bases each). The V end was cut by 4 bases, the J end by 11 bases, with 24 bases between. Germline loops: CDR1 LGHNA, CDR2 YSLEER. The CDR3 contains 16 residues. CDR3 sequence: CASSLTGAHFRDQQFF. CDR3 nucleotide sequence: TGCGCCAGCAGCCTTACCGGGGCCCACTTTCGGGACCAGCAGTTCTTC.

This chain connects TRBV27 to TRBJ2-1; tentative D call: TRBD2 (7 bases). The V end lost 7 bases, the J end lost 4 bases, and 20 bases lay between the germline ends. Germline CDR1 MNHEY, CDR2 SMNVEV (reference sequence). This CDR3 has 16 amino acids. CDR3 sequence (DNA): TGTGCCAGCACCCCCGGGGCCAGCGGGACATACAATGAGCAGTTCTTC. This translates into CASTPGASGTYNEQFF.

The CDR3 DNA follows: TGTGCCAGCTCACCACCCGGACTAGCGGACAGGACCACCTACGAGCAGTACTTC. Protein: CASSPPGLADRTTYEQYF. This sequence joins TRBV18 and TRBJ2-7; TRBD2 matches at 10 bases. V was clipped by 0 bases and J by 2 bases; unmatched bases: 10. The CDR3 length is 18 residues. Germline CDR1 is KGHSH and CDR2 is LQKENI.

The chain links TRBV18 to TRBJ2-1, with TRBD2 matching over 10 bases. V shed 3 bases, J shed 8 bases, and the junction held 7 bases outside the gene matches. Germline V gene data show CDR1 as KGHSH and CDR2 as LQKENI. This CDR3 spans 15 amino acids. The CDR3 sequence is CASSPISGRVDEQFF. The CDR3 coding sequence is TGTGCCAGCTCACCTATCAGCGGGAGGGTCGATGAGCAGTTCTTC.

The CDR3 is CASSDRAGVHTGELFF. The CDR3 nucleotides are TGTGCCAGCAGTGACAGAGCGGGAGTGCACACCGGGGAGCTGTTTTTT. This chain uses TRBV6-1 with TRBJ2-2; 8 bases are a match to TRBD2. Germline trimming cut 3 bases from V and 3 bases from J; bases unmatched to any gene: 6. Germline CDR1 reads MNHNS; CDR2 reads SASEGT. This CDR3 has 16 amino acids.

The chain couples TRBV9 to TRBJ1-4, with D tentatively TRBD1 (5 bases). Germline CDR1 is SGDLS and CDR2 is YYNGEE. V lost 0 bases, J lost 8 bases, and 8 bases lay in between. The CDR3 is 13 amino acids. The CDR3 nucleotides read TGTGCCAGCAGCGTAGATGGGGGGGAAAAACTGTTTTTT. The encoded protein is CASSVDGGEKLFF. The entire variable domain, with the rest obtained from reference TRBV9 and TRBJ1-4, is as follows: DSGVTQTPKHLITATGQRVTLRCSPRSGDLSVYWYQQSLDQGLQFLIQYYNGEERAKGNILERFSAQQFPDLHSELNLSSLELGDSALYFCASSVDGGEKLFFGSGTQLSVL.

The chain has TRBV18 and TRBJ1-1, with D possibly TRBD1 on 6 matching bases. The V gene lost 2 bases and the J gene lost 0 bases, with 16 bases spanning the gap. This CDR3 contains 17 residues. CDR1 is KGHSH and CDR2 is LQKENI in the germline V gene. The CDR3 here is CASSPRGQTVMNTEAFF. The CDR3 coding sequence is TGTGCCAGCTCACCAAGGGGACAAACTGTCATGAACACTGAAGCTTTCTTT.

This clone was counted a single time. The chain carries TRBV28 and TRBJ2-3, with D hard to call. The CDR3 length is 15 residues. The V end was cut by 3 bases, the J end by 0 bases, with 10 bases between. Germline V gene sequence: CDR1 MDHEN, CDR2 SYDVKM. CDR3 DNA: TGTGCCAGCAGTTTCGGGTTCACTAGCACAGATACGCAGTATTTT. This encodes CASSFGFTSTDTQYF. Filled out from reference TRBV28 and TRBJ2-3, the complete variable domain reads DVKVTQSSRYLVKRTGEKVFLECVQDMDHENMFWYRQDPGLGLRLIYFSYDVKMKEKGDIPEGYSVSREKKERFSLILESASTNQTSMYLCASSFGFTSTDTQYFGPGTRLTVL.

The chain couples TRBV2 to TRBJ2-1; the match to TRBD1 covers 8 bases. V lost 3 bases, J lost 2 bases, and 9 bases stayed unmatched. Germline V gene lookup returns CDR1 SNHLY and CDR2 FYNNEI. CDR3 length: 17 amino acids. CDR3 in DNA: TGTGCCAGCAGTGAGTCCCTGGACAGGGTGGCCTACAATGAGCAGTTCTTC. Protein: CASSESLDRVAYNEQFF.

The J gene is TRBJ1-5, the V gene TRBV29-1; D remains unclear. Per the germline V gene, CDR1 is SQVTM and CDR2 is ANQGSEA. This CDR3 has 13 amino acids. Deletions cut 4 bases from V and 3 bases from J, with 10 bases between. The DNA for the CDR3 is TGCAGCGTTGCGCGGGGTGACAATCAGCCCCAGCATTTT. Protein: CSVARGDNQPQHF.